These 3 T cell receptor beta chains were sequenced from one sample in a study of cytomegalovirus exposure and HLA in healthy donors. The PCR contained 60 Vbeta and 13 Jbeta primers. Using immunoSEQ multiplex PCR, the repertoire was profiled, and TCRdb retains in-frame clones only, with some absent. The sample lists 150,000 to 200,000 clones; about 80% were seen once. Material: PBMCs. Source of these receptors: a woman between 35 and 50 years old in good health and CMV-seronegative.

The J gene is TRBJ1-2, the V gene TRBV7-8, with 8 bases that match TRBD1. Germline V gives CDR1 SGHVS, CDR2 FQNEAQ. The CDR3 runs to 13 residues. V lost 5 bases and J lost 7; bases outside the gene matches: 6. This CDR3 is CASSLWTGSGYTF. The CDR3 coding sequence is TGTGCCAGCAGCCTATGGACAGGGTCTGGCTACACCTTC. Drawing the rest from reference TRBV7-8 and TRBJ1-2, the complete variable domain is GAGVSQSPRYKVAKRGQDVALRCDPISGHVSLFWYQQALGQGPEFLTYFQNEAQLDKSGLPSDRFFAERPEGSVSTLKIQRTQQEDSAVYLCASSLWTGSGYTFGSGTRLTVV.

The V call is TRBV7-2, the J call TRBJ1-3, with 8 bases matching TRBD1. Germline values: CDR1 SGHTA, CDR2 FQGNSA. This CDR3 has 15 amino acids. V dropped 5 bases and J dropped 0; count of bases not matched to a gene: 3. CDR3 residues: CASSTTGASGNTIYF. CDR3 DNA: TGTGCCAGCAGCACGACAGGGGCCTCTGGAAACACCATATATTTT.

The chain couples TRBV4-1 to TRBJ2-7, with 10 bases matching TRBD2. Germline assignment: CDR1 MGHRA and CDR2 YSYEKL. V gave up 1 base and J gave up 4 bases; unmatched junction bases: 4. The CDR3 covers 15 residues. The CDR3 here is CASSQGTSGIYEQYF. CDR3 bases: TGCGCCAGCAGCCAAGGGACTAGCGGTATTTACGAGCAGTACTTC.